Following are 28 T cell receptor beta chains from one sample sequenced in a study of blood T cell repertoires in COVID-19. TCRdb's copy holds only in-frame clones and misses some; the assay was immunoSEQ multiplex PCR. The table lists 140,000 to 150,000 clones, around 87% of them singletons. The specimen sequenced was PBMCs or T cells enriched from blood (not recorded which). The receptors here all came from a woman in her 30s with acute COVID-19.

The chain employs TRBV28 and TRBJ2-7; 7 bases match TRBD2. The CDR3 totals 12 residues. V dropped 6 bases and J dropped 7; count of bases not matched to a gene: 6. Germline assignment: CDR1 MDHEN and CDR2 SYDVKM. This CDR3 is CASSWEGGEQYF. The DNA of the CDR3 is TGTGCCAGCAGCTGGGAGGGCGGGGAGCAGTACTTC.

This clone was picked up a small number of times. CDR3 region: CSVSGLAGVQSSYNEQFF. The CDR3 nucleotides are TGCAGCGTTTCTGGACTAGCGGGAGTCCAAAGCTCCTACAATGAGCAGTTCTTC. The rearrangement links TRBV29-1 to TRBJ2-1; TRBD2 agrees at 13 bases. Per the germline V gene, CDR1 is SQVTM and CDR2 is ANQGSEA. J was trimmed by 0 bases and V by 5 bases; bases with no gene match: 10. The CDR3 contains 18 residues.

The gene calls are TRBV10-2 and TRBJ1-5; D might be TRBD1 (6 bases). Germline loops: CDR1 WSHSY, CDR2 SAAADI. V was cut by 8 bases and J by 4 bases, with 24 bases left in between. The CDR3 has 17 residues. The CDR3 protein is CASRKGVDKPGNQPQHF. CDR3 DNA: TGCGCCAGCCGGAAGGGGGTGGACAAACCCGGTAATCAGCCCCAGCATTTT.

This chain joins TRBV7-9 and TRBJ1-1, with 7 bases aligning to TRBD1. Germline V gene sequence: CDR1 SEHNR, CDR2 FQNEAQ (reference sequence). The CDR3 is 16 amino acids. After removal of 5 bases from V and 0 bases from J, the junction contained 9 bases not matched to a gene. Written as DNA, the CDR3 is TGTGCCAGCAGCCCCGCGACAGGGAGTATGAACACTGAAGCTTTCTTT. Translating it yields CASSPATGSMNTEAFF.

The chain has TRBV5-1 and TRBJ1-2, with 12 bases identical to TRBD1. The CDR3 totals 16 residues. V lost 4 bases, J lost 7 bases, and 11 bases stayed unmatched. CDR1 is SGHRS, CDR2 YFSETQ, per germline. The chain's CDR3 is CASSEGQGALRPGYTF. CDR3 sequence (DNA): TGCGCCAGCAGCGAGGGACAGGGGGCTCTCCGGCCTGGCTACACCTTC.

The chain carries TRBV6-5 and TRBJ2-1; maybe TRBD1 (6 bases). The CDR3 spans 15 residues. V gave up 6 bases and J gave up 0 bases, with 12 bases separating them. Germline V gene lookup returns CDR1 MNHEY and CDR2 SVGAGI. CDR3: CASSSTGSSYNEQFF. In DNA form, the CDR3 reads TGTGCCAGCAGCTCCACAGGGAGCTCCTACAATGAGCAGTTCTTC.

V is TRBV3-1 (or the pseudogene TRBV3-2) and J is TRBJ1-1, with D tentatively TRBD1 (5 bases). Trimming pared 1 base from V and 7 bases from J, leaving 13 bases between. Germline V CDR1 and CDR2: LGHDT, YNNKEL (reference sequence). CDR3 length: 14 amino acids. In DNA, the CDR3 is TGTGCCAGCAGCCAAGCCCTGGGGCGGGGTGAAGCTTTCTTT. Protein product: CASSQALGRGEAFF.

The J gene is TRBJ2-3, the V gene TRBV23-1; 7 bases map to TRBD2. TRBV23-1 is known as an ORF, though its function is uncertain. This CDR3 has 15 amino acids. Trimming at V came to 4 bases and at J to 0 bases, leaving 4 bases not matched to a gene. The CDR3 loop reads CASSLGRGSTDTQYF. In DNA form, the CDR3 reads TGCGCCAGCAGTCTGGGGAGGGGTAGCACAGATACGCAGTATTTT.

The genes are TRBV27 and TRBJ2-1, with 9 nucleotides matching TRBD2. With V trimmed by 5 bases and J by 12 bases, 14 bases remained unmatched. Germline V gives CDR1 MNHEY, CDR2 SMNVEV (reference sequence). The CDR3 sequence is 15 residues long. CDR3 in amino acids: CASSQRVAGEVGQFF. CDR3 sequence (DNA): TGTGCCAGCAGTCAGCGAGTAGCGGGAGAGGTGGGGCAGTTCTTC.

This chain joins TRBV5-6 and TRBJ1-1; D possibly corresponds to TRBD1 (5 bases). Germline-derived CDR1 and CDR2 are SGHDT and YYEEEE. V was pared by 1 base and J by 4 bases, with 14 bases between. This CDR3 has 15 residues. The CDR3 coding sequence is TGTGCCAGCAGCTTGATGGGACTAAAGGGCACTGAAGCTTTCTTT. This gives the protein CASSLMGLKGTEAFF. Filled out from reference TRBV5-6 and TRBJ1-1, the complete variable domain reads DAGVTQSPTHLIKTRGQQVTLRCSPKSGHDTVSWYQQALGQGPQFIFQYYEEEERQRGNFPDRFSGHQFPNYSSELNVNALLLGDSALYLCASSLMGLKGTEAFFGQGTRLTVV.

The chain carries TRBV2 and TRBJ1-2; maybe TRBD1 (5 bases). V lost 7 bases and J lost 2, with 8 bases in between. The CDR3 extends over 12 amino acids. CDR1 is SNHLY and CDR2 is FYNNEI in the germline V gene. The DNA of the CDR3 is TGTGCCAGCACGGGGGACAACTATGGCTACACCTTC. Residues: CASTGDNYGYTF.

The chain is built from TRBV28 and TRBJ1-1; TRBD1 matches at 7 bases. V was clipped by 6 bases and J by 7 bases; unmatched bases: 14. Germline loops: CDR1 MDHEN, CDR2 SYDVKM. The CDR3 is 15 residues long. CDR3 nucleotide sequence: TGTGCCAGCAGCTACCATCTAGACAGGGCAGATGAAGCTTTCTTT. This translates into CASSYHLDRADEAFF.

The V gene is TRBV29-1, the J gene TRBJ1-2; 11 nucleotides agree with TRBD1. This CDR3 spans 15 amino acids. In germline, CDR1 is SQVTM, CDR2 ANQGSEA. After removal of 3 bases from V and 3 bases from J, the junction contained 6 bases not matched to a gene. DNA for the CDR3: TGCAGCGTTGAGGACAGGGGGCGAGGGTACTATGGCTACACCTTC. Translating it yields CSVEDRGRGYYGYTF.

The V call is TRBV11-1, the J call TRBJ2-1; 7 bases are a match to TRBD1. CDR1 is SGHAT and CDR2 is FQDESV in the germline V gene (reference sequence). V shed 4 bases and J 8 bases; nucleotides not matched to a gene: 5. This CDR3 is 13 amino acids long. CDR3 sequence reads: CASSWERGHEQFF. The DNA of the CDR3 is TGTGCCAGCAGCTGGGAAAGGGGGCATGAGCAGTTCTTC.

This clone was recorded only once. The chain recombines TRBV5-4 with TRBJ2-2, with 8 nucleotides matching TRBD1. Germline V gene lookup returns CDR1 SGHNT and CDR2 YYREEE (reference sequence). V was pared by 0 bases and J by 3 bases, with 4 bases of the junction left unmatched. The CDR3 contains 16 residues. CDR3 amino acids: CASSLVSDRDTGELFF. The CDR3 coding sequence is TGTGCCAGCAGCTTGGTCTCGGACAGGGACACCGGGGAGCTGTTTTTT. The variable domain in full, with the rest retrieved from reference TRBV5-4 and TRBJ2-2, is ETGVTQSPTHLIKTRGQQVTLRCSSQSGHNTVSWYQQALGQGPQFIFQYYREEENGRGNFPPRFSGLQFPNYSSELNVNALELDDSALYLCASSLVSDRDTGELFFGEGSRLTVL.

This clone was observed once. V is TRBV9 and J is TRBJ2-1, with a tentative D call TRBD2 (5 bases). CDR1 and CDR2 from the germline V gene are SGDLS and YYNGEE. V lost 5 bases, J lost 0 bases, and 12 bases lay in between. This CDR3 comprises 15 residues. The CDR3 nucleotides are TGTGCCAGCAGTCGAAGCGGCAGCTCCTACAATGAGCAGTTCTTC. Protein sequence: CASSRSGSSYNEQFF.

The chain uses TRBV5-1 and TRBJ2-3; TRBD1 matches 9 bases. V shed 3 bases, J shed 5 bases, and the junction held 7 bases outside the gene matches. The CDR3 is 15 residues long. Germline CDR1 reads SGHRS; CDR2 reads YFSETQ. The CDR3 bases are TGCGCCAGCAGCTCCTGGACAGGGGAGGTAGATACGCAGTATTTT. This codes for CASSSWTGEVDTQYF.

The chain recombines TRBV5-4 with TRBJ1-3; no firm D call. The germline V gene encodes CDR1 SGHNT and CDR2 YYREEE (reference sequence). This CDR3 is built from 13 residues. Trimming shortened V by 6 bases and J by 4 bases, and 11 bases separated the two germline ends. For the CDR3, the DNA is TGTGCCAGCACCCTGACACCCGGAAACACCATATATTTT. Its protein product is CASTLTPGNTIYF.

The CDR3 sequence: CASSPPGLNEKLFF. CDR3 coding DNA: TGTGCCAGCAGTCCCCCAGGGTTGAATGAAAAACTGTTTTTT. The chain uses TRBV27 and TRBJ1-4, with D possibly being TRBD1 (5 bases). Germline V gene data show CDR1 as MNHEY and CDR2 as SMNVEV (reference sequence). Deletions cut 5 bases from V and 5 bases from J, with 12 bases between. This CDR3 contains 14 residues.

The chain has TRBV5-1 and TRBJ2-2; 9 bases are shared with TRBD1. V shed 0 bases, J shed 2 bases, and the junction held 5 bases outside the gene matches. Germline lookup yields CDR1 SGHRS and CDR2 YFSETQ. CDR3 length: 17 amino acids. Here the CDR3 DNA reads TGCGCCAGCAGCTTGGGGGACAGGGTTACTAACACCGGGGAGCTGTTTTTT. Encoded protein: CASSLGDRVTNTGELFF.

This clone showed up just a few times. The same CDR3 can be traced to other DNA sequences in this sample. V usage is TRBV4-3 and J usage is TRBJ1-4, with unresolved D. V gave up 1 base and J gave up 0 bases, with 6 bases separating them. The CDR3 has 15 residues. CDR1 and CDR2 from the germline V gene are LGHNA and YSLEER. The chain's CDR3 is CASSQGGATNEKLFF. The CDR3 DNA follows: TGCGCCAGCAGCCAAGGCGGAGCAACTAATGAAAAACTGTTTTTT.

The chain joins TRBV2 to TRBJ1-2, with D perhaps TRBD1 (6 bases). The CDR3 extends over 13 amino acids. Trimming took 6 bases from V and 7 from J, leaving 15 bases between them. CDR1 SNHLY and CDR2 FYNNEI come from the germline V gene. The CDR3 spells CASREWGGGGYTF. The CDR3 DNA reads as TGTGCCAGCAGAGAATGGGGAGGGGGTGGCTACACCTTC.

This clone has only a few counts. The CDR3 sequence is CASSLGLAGATGELFF. As DNA, the CDR3 is TGTGCCAGCAGCTTAGGGCTAGCGGGGGCCACCGGGGAGCTGTTTTTT. V gene TRBV13 combines with J gene TRBJ2-2, with TRBD2 identical over 10 bases. This CDR3 comprises 16 residues. Germline values: CDR1 PRHDT, CDR2 FYEKMQ (reference sequence). J lost 4 bases, V lost 0 bases, and 2 bases had no gene match.

The chain joins TRBV28 to TRBJ1-1, with D perhaps matching TRBD1 (5 bases). This CDR3 contains 14 residues. Deletions cut 5 bases from V and 2 bases from J, with 12 bases between. The V gene's germline CDR1 is MDHEN and CDR2 SYDVKM. CDR3 nucleotide sequence: TGTGCCAGCAGTAAGGGGTGGGGAAACACTGAAGCTTTCTTT. Translated, it gives CASSKGWGNTEAFF.

J is TRBJ2-5 and V is TRBV7-3; 8 bases fit TRBD1. The CDR3 contains 14 residues. The junction had 7 bases not matched to a gene; V was cut back by 5 bases and J by 5 bases. From germline, CDR1 is SGHTA and CDR2 FQGTGA. DNA for the CDR3: TGTGCCAGCAGCCCACAGGGGGTCGGGGAGACCCAGTACTTC. Its translation is CASSPQGVGETQYF.

V is TRBV4-1 and J is TRBJ1-4, with D perhaps matching TRBD1 (5 bases). Looked up from germline, CDR1 is MGHRA and CDR2 is YSYEKL. The CDR3 runs to 15 residues. Trimming removed 2 bases from V and 8 bases from J, with 15 bases in between. The CDR3 region is CASSQFAGGSEKLFF. CDR3 DNA sequence: TGCGCCAGCAGCCAATTTGCGGGGGGTAGCGAAAAACTGTTTTTT.

The chain couples TRBV7-6 to TRBJ2-5; D is possibly TRBD1 (5 bases). CDR3 length: 14 amino acids. The germline V gene encodes CDR1 SGHVS and CDR2 FNYEAQ. Trimming cost V 2 bases and J 1 base, with 8 bases left between them. The CDR3 DNA reads as TGTGCCAGCAGCTTATCGACAGCCCAAGAGACCCAGTACTTC. It is translated as CASSLSTAQETQYF.

The J gene is TRBJ2-5, the V gene TRBV5-4; possibly TRBD1 for D (6 bases). The length of the CDR3 is 14 residues. Trimming took off 3 bases at V and 5 bases at J, with 14 bases between the two ends. Per germline, CDR1 SGHNT and CDR2 YYREEE (reference sequence). The DNA for the CDR3 is TGTGCCAGCAGCTCCTCGACAGGCGCCGAGACCCAGTACTTC. It encodes CASSSSTGAETQYF.